This T cell receptor (beta chain) was captured by sequencing in a study of CD8 T cells in Susac syndrome. With random hexamers, roughly 0.5 to 1 ug RNA was reverse transcribed. Coverage of TCR beta CDR3 amplification by immunoSEQ multiplex PCR extended to 54 Vbeta and 13 Jbeta. TCRdb re-called the immunoSEQ multiplex PCR reads through MiXCR, storing one row per CDR3 protein. The sample gives around 130,000 distinct CDR3 sequences, 80% to 85% of which show up once; more than 0.5% is in the top ten. The germline CDR1 and CDR2 sequences are PRHDT and FYEKMQ (reference sequence). The V gene end was trimmed by 1 base and the J gene end by 4 bases; junction bases not matched to a gene: 7. The CDR3 loop spans 16 amino acids. The authors sequenced TCR beta from blood CD8+ and CD4+ T cells. Relapsing-remitting disease, either stable or active, was present in the multiple sclerosis controls, who were treatment-naive patients.

The TCR was taken from a human donor with multiple sclerosis. Sequencing used CD8+ T cells from PBMCs. The J gene is TRBJ2-3, the V gene TRBV13, with TRBD2 identical over 8 bases. The CDR3 DNA sequence: TGTGCCAGCAGCTTAGTTCAACTAGCGGAGGCAGATACGCAGTATTTT. Translated: CASSLVQLAEADTQYF. The full variable domain, with the rest looked up from reference TRBV13 and TRBJ2-3, is AAGVIQSPRHLIKEKRETATLKCYPIPRHDTVYWYQQGPGQDPQFLISFYEKMQSDKGSIPDRFSAQQFSDYHSELNMSSLELGDSALYFCASSLVQLAEADTQYFGPGTRLTVL.